The 17 T cell receptor beta chains reported below all come from one sample, sequenced in a study of naive CD8 T cells in extremely preterm neonates. Study findings and constraints: Compared with older groups, preterm CDR3s were shorter, with fewer N additions and less trimming.

The data were produced by immunoSEQ multiplex PCR, yet TCRdb's version contains in-frame clones alone and is incomplete. The sample contains about 23,000 clones, approximately 88% of which appear only once. Samples were taken at extremely preterm deliveries at roughly 23-28 weeks of gestation. Their antigens are not known. Sequenced material: naive CD8+ T cells from cord blood. These receptors were taken from a boy who was born preterm.

The chain employs TRBV27 and TRBJ2-7; D gene uncertain. CDR1 and CDR2 from the germline V gene are MNHEY and SMNVEV (reference sequence). The CDR3 has 15 amino acids. The germline V and J ends were trimmed by 1 base and 7 bases, with 17 bases remaining between them. CDR3 sequence (DNA): TGTGCCAGCAGTTTATTCCTGCAGGAAGTAAGTGAGCAGTACTTC. Translated, it gives CASSLFLQEVSEQYF.

The chain uses TRBV19 and TRBJ1-2; 9 bases match TRBD1. Per the germline V gene, CDR1 is LNHDA and CDR2 is SQIVND (reference sequence). This CDR3 spans 14 amino acids. Trimming removed 1 base from V and 8 bases from J; junction bases left unmatched: 5. Written as DNA, the CDR3 is TGTGCCAGTAGTATAGGGGGACAGGGACACGGCTACACCTTC. Protein: CASSIGGQGHGYTF. Combining the CDR3 with reference TRBV19 and TRBJ1-2 gives the whole variable domain DGGITQSPKYLFRKEGQNVTLSCEQNLNHDAMYWYRQDPGQGLRLIYYSQIVNDFQKGDIAEGYSVSREKKESFPLTVTSAQKNPTAFYLCASSIGGQGHGYTFGSGTRLTVV.

V usage is TRBV6-1 and J usage is TRBJ2-5; 11 bases line up with TRBD2. The germline CDR1 and CDR2 sequences are MNHNS and SASEGT. The CDR3 extends over 15 amino acids. The junction had 6 bases not matched to a gene; V was cut back by 7 bases and J by 2 bases. This chain's CDR3 is CASTRLAGKQETQYF. The CDR3 region has the DNA TGTGCCAGCACGAGACTAGCGGGGAAGCAAGAGACCCAGTACTTC.

V usage is TRBV4-3 and J usage is TRBJ1-2, with D unclear. Trimming took off 5 bases at V and 7 bases at J, with 14 bases between the two ends. Germline values: CDR1 LGHNA, CDR2 YSLEER. The CDR3 contains 13 residues. The chain's CDR3 is CASSYSGTPGYTF. CDR3 DNA: TGCGCCAGCAGCTACTCCGGCACTCCTGGCTACACCTTC.

The DNA of the CDR3 is TGCAGCGTTGTACGGGGCGGCGGCTACACCTTC. It specifies CSVVRGGGYTF. This chain joins TRBV29-1 and TRBJ1-2, with D maybe TRBD1 (5 bases). V was shortened by 4 bases and J by 8 bases, with 11 bases between the two germline ends. In germline, CDR1 is SQVTM, CDR2 ANQGSEA. The CDR3 totals 11 residues.

This chain uses TRBV9 with TRBJ2-1; 7 bases map to TRBD2. In germline, CDR1 is SGDLS, CDR2 YYNGEE. CDR3 length equals 13 residues. The trim removed 3 bases at V and 3 bases at J, leaving 0 bases unmatched. CDR3 loop: CASSGTSYNEQFF. The CDR3, as DNA: TGTGCCAGCAGCGGGACTAGCTACAATGAGCAGTTCTTC.

The J gene is TRBJ1-2, the V gene TRBV27; 8 bases match TRBD1. The CDR3 length is 15 residues. From germline, CDR1 is MNHEY and CDR2 SMNVEV (reference sequence). V was pared by 3 bases and J by 5 bases, with 8 bases of the junction left unmatched. CDR3 in DNA: TGTGCCAGCAGTTTTAGGGCAGGGGGCGATTATGGCTACACCTTC. It encodes CASSFRAGGDYGYTF.

The CDR3 nucleotides read TGCGCCAGCAGCCAAGTAGCGGGGGGGCAAGAGACCCAGTACTTC. Translated: CASSQVAGGQETQYF. The rearrangement links TRBV4-1 to TRBJ2-5, with 11 bases matching TRBD2. There are 15 residues in the CDR3. The V gene end was trimmed by 1 base and the J gene end by 2 bases; junction bases not matched to a gene: 0. From germline, CDR1 is MGHRA and CDR2 YSYEKL.

Remarks on this clone: This sample also contains other DNA sequences that code for the same CDR3. This rearrangement joins TRBV29-1 to TRBJ2-7, with 10 bases fitting TRBD1. The CDR3 sequence is 12 residues long. V shed 4 bases, J shed 3 bases, and the junction held 0 bases outside the gene matches. Germline lookup yields CDR1 SQVTM and CDR2 ANQGSEA. CDR3 sequence (DNA): TGCAGCGTTGGGACAGGGGGCTACGAGCAGTACTTC. It translates to CSVGTGGYEQYF.

The V gene is TRBV12-5, the J gene TRBJ2-1; no definite D call. The CDR3 covers 15 residues. The V end lost 6 bases, the J end lost 4 bases, and 16 bases lay between the germline ends. Looked up from germline, CDR1 is LGHNT and CDR2 is FRNRAP. The CDR3 DNA is TGTGCTAGTGGATGGAACTTCGCTAATTACAATGAGCAGTTCTTC. Translating it yields CASGWNFANYNEQFF.

In regard to this clone: Other DNA variants within this sample encode the same CDR3. The chain recombines TRBV27 with TRBJ1-2; 7 positions match TRBD1. The CDR3 has 14 residues. With 2 bases clipped from V and 0 bases from J, the junction kept 0 bases outside the gene matches. Germline loops: CDR1 MNHEY, CDR2 SMNVEV (reference sequence). The CDR3 is CASSLQGANYGYTF. CDR3 DNA: TGTGCCAGCAGTTTACAGGGGGCTAACTATGGCTACACCTTC.

This rearrangement joins TRBV6-6 to TRBJ1-5, with a possible D match to TRBD1 (6 bases). V was clipped by 7 bases and J by 4 bases, with 11 bases between them. Germline CDR1 and CDR2: MNHNY and SVGAGI (reference sequence). The CDR3 spans 13 residues. As DNA, the CDR3 is TGTGCCAGCACCCCGGGACAAAATCAGCCCCAGCATTTT. Its translation: CASTPGQNQPQHF.

This clone occurred once. The chain joins TRBV7-2 to TRBJ1-5; D is possibly TRBD1 (5 bases). Per germline, CDR1 SGHTA and CDR2 FQGNSA. V lost 0 bases, J lost 2 bases, and 5 bases lay in between. The CDR3 consists of 14 residues. The CDR3 loop is CASSLAGGNQPQHF. As DNA, the CDR3 is TGTGCCAGCAGCTTAGCAGGGGGCAATCAGCCCCAGCATTTT.

This chain joins TRBV2 and TRBJ1-5; D remains unclear. Trimming took off 5 bases at V and 7 bases at J, with 15 bases between the two ends. The germline CDR1 and CDR2 sequences are SNHLY and FYNNEI. The CDR3 covers 14 residues. This CDR3 reads CASSPHPTRQPQHF. The CDR3 bases are TGTGCCAGCAGTCCCCACCCGACTAGACAGCCCCAGCATTTT.

This chain uses TRBV7-2 with TRBJ2-2; possibly TRBD1 for D (5 bases). V was cut by 1 base and J by 2 bases, with 5 bases left in between. The germline V gene encodes CDR1 SGHTA and CDR2 FQGNSA. This CDR3 is 14 amino acids long. The CDR3 here is CASSLGTNTGELFF. The CDR3 region has the DNA TGTGCCAGCAGCTTAGGGACAAACACCGGGGAGCTGTTTTTT. The full variable domain, rest sourced from reference TRBV7-2 and TRBJ2-2, is GAGVSQSPSNKVTEKGKDVELRCDPISGHTALYWYRQSLGQGLEFLIYFQGNSAPDKSGLPSDRFSAERTGGSVSTLTIQRTQQEDSAVYLCASSLGTNTGELFFGEGSRLTVL.

The chain uses TRBV25-1 and TRBJ1-5; 7 bases align to TRBD1. Germline V gene data show CDR1 as MGHDK and CDR2 as SYGVNS. Unmatched junction bases numbered 5, after V lost 7 bases and J lost 2 bases. This CDR3 is built from 14 residues. The CDR3 loop is CASKAGGGNQPQHF. The DNA of the CDR3 is TGTGCCAGCAAAGCAGGGGGGGGCAATCAGCCCCAGCATTTT.

This clone has a single count. This sequence joins TRBV7-9 and TRBJ1-1; D is unresolved. The CDR3 has 12 amino acids. Trimming shortened V by 3 bases and J by 0 bases, and 2 bases separated the two germline ends. Germline assignment: CDR1 SEHNR and CDR2 FQNEAQ (reference sequence). The CDR3 DNA is TGTGCCAGCAGCTTTTTGAACACTGAAGCTTTCTTT. This gives the protein CASSFLNTEAFF.